This T cell receptor beta chain was captured in a study of T-cell memory formation after mild COVID-19. Study context: TCR clusters showed largely donor specificity. General study points: Contracting CD4+ clones were located mainly in CM and EM, and CD8+ clones in EMRA.

This CDR3 comprises 15 residues. The V end was cut by 4 bases, the J end by 4 bases, with 20 bases between. From germline, CDR1 is DFQATT and CDR2 SNEGSKA (reference sequence). This clonotype was detected many times. Antigen unknown. Employing constant-segment primers, 5'RACE generated TCR alpha and TCR beta cDNA libraries bearing sample barcodes and UMIs. In TCRdb, the 5' RACE reads were re-called with MiXCR into one record per CDR3 protein. Among about 110,000 distinct CDR3 sequences, approximately 15% were seen once, and the ten largest hold about 39%. This chain uses TRBV20-1 with TRBJ2-7; D is perhaps TRBD1 (6 bases). The material sequenced was PBMCs or a T cell subset sorted from them (not recorded which). This clonotype originated in a man aged 18 to 29 who had mild COVID-19 (a few samples of this study predate the infection). Cell type and time point are not known. DNA for the CDR3: TGCAGTGCTACCCCCGGGGCCCTTCAGGGGTACGAGCAGTACTTC. Translating it yields CSATPGALQGYEQYF.